Shown below are 17 T cell receptor beta chains from a single sample sequenced in a study of blood T cell repertoires in COVID-19. The repertoire was sequenced with immunoSEQ multiplex PCR; TCRdb's copy has only in-frame clones and lacks some. Of some 150,000 clones in the sample, 75% to 90% were seen once. Sequences were obtained from peripheral blood. Receptors originate from a man in his 60s with active or convalescent COVID-19.

The V call is TRBV7-2, the J call TRBJ2-2, with D possibly TRBD1 on 6 matching bases. V was pared by 5 bases and J by 6 bases, with 16 bases between. This CDR3 comprises 15 residues. Looked up from germline, CDR1 is SGHTA and CDR2 is FQGNSA. In nucleotides, the CDR3 is TGTGCCAGCAGCAAGGGGGTGAGATACCCCGGGGAGCTGTTTTTT. Its translation is CASSKGVRYPGELFF.

As to this clone: Other nucleotide sequences in the sample specify the same CDR3. This chain joins TRBV29-1 and TRBJ2-7; TRBD1 agrees at 7 bases. The CDR3 has 12 residues. Germline CDR1 and CDR2: SQVTM and ANQGSEA. Trimming cost V 4 bases and J 3 bases; bases outside gene matches: 3. CDR3 in amino acids: CSVGRDSYEQYF. The DNA of the CDR3 is TGCAGCGTTGGCCGGGACAGCTACGAGCAGTACTTC.

V usage is TRBV28 and J usage is TRBJ1-4, with TRBD1 as a possible D gene (5 bases). The germline V gene encodes CDR1 MDHEN and CDR2 SYDVKM. This CDR3 contains 16 residues. V lost 5 bases and J lost 0, with 13 bases in between. In DNA, the CDR3 is TGTGCCAGCAGTGGCGGGACTGCTGCAACTAATGAAAAACTGTTTTTT. Amino acids: CASSGGTAATNEKLFF.

This chain links TRBV6-6 with TRBJ1-1, with 9 nucleotides matching TRBD1. V shed 6 bases and J 5 bases; nucleotides not matched to a gene: 7. Germline CDR1 MNHNY, CDR2 SVGAGI (reference sequence). The CDR3 contains 14 residues. In DNA form, the CDR3 reads TGTGCCAGCAGGCGAGGGACAGGGCCTACTGAAGCTTTCTTT. It specifies CASRRGTGPTEAFF.

This chain links TRBV20-1 with TRBJ2-1, with 8 positions matching TRBD2. Germline CDR1 and CDR2: DFQATT and SNEGSKA (reference sequence). V dropped 3 bases and J dropped 6; count of bases not matched to a gene: 4. The CDR3 contains 13 residues. The CDR3 protein is CSASRGGTNEQFF. CDR3 DNA sequence: TGCAGTGCTAGTCGCGGGGGGACCAATGAGCAGTTCTTC.

The chain recombines TRBV6-5 with TRBJ1-4; D might be TRBD1 (5 bases). CDR1 is MNHEY, CDR2 SVGAGI, per germline. Between the trimmed V and J ends, which lost 2 bases and 10 bases, there was a span of 17 bases. The CDR3 contains 15 residues. CDR3 amino acids: CASSYGEGVVRKLFF. CDR3 DNA: TGTGCCAGCAGTTACGGCGAAGGGGTGGTGAGAAAACTGTTTTTT.

The rearrangement links TRBV5-1 to TRBJ1-2; a possible D gene is TRBD1 (6 bases). The CDR3 has 16 amino acids. Trimming took 0 bases from V and 6 from J, leaving 18 bases between them. CDR1 SGHRS and CDR2 YFSETQ come from the germline V gene. CDR3 DNA sequence: TGCGCCAGCAGCTTGGATGGGGGCGCGAATCTAAATGGCTACACCTTC. It yields the protein CASSLDGGANLNGYTF.

This clone was picked up a small number of times. The J gene is TRBJ2-7, the V gene TRBV4-1, with TRBD1 identical over 8 bases. The V gene's germline CDR1 is MGHRA and CDR2 YSYEKL. CDR3 length: 16 amino acids. Losses at the gene ends were 1 base for V and 1 base for J; bases not matched to a gene: 6. CDR3 sequence (DNA): TGCGCCAGCAGCCAAGTTGGGACAGGCCGATCCTACGAGCAGTACTTC. It specifies CASSQVGTGRSYEQYF.

This chain uses TRBV7-6 with TRBJ1-1; TRBD1 agrees at 7 bases. The germline CDR1 and CDR2 sequences are SGHVS and FNYEAQ. The CDR3 has 13 residues. V shed 3 bases and J 9 bases; nucleotides not matched to a gene: 7. The CDR3 DNA reads as TGTGCCAGCAGCTTTTCTCAGGGGGAGAAAGCTTTCTTT. It specifies CASSFSQGEKAFF.

This clone has only one observation. CDR3 sequence: CASSAMGGLAGDNEQFF. For the CDR3, the DNA is TGTGCCAGCAGCGCAATGGGTGGACTAGCGGGAGACAATGAGCAGTTCTTC. The rearrangement joins TRBV6-2 or TRBV6-3 to TRBJ2-1; the match to TRBD2 covers 13 bases. CDR1 and CDR2 from the germline V gene are MNHEY and SVGEGT. This CDR3 is built from 17 residues. The V gene end was trimmed by 6 bases and the J gene end by 5 bases; junction bases not matched to a gene: 10.

The chain is built from TRBV6-4 and TRBJ2-1; 10 bases are shared with TRBD2. Germline lookup yields CDR1 MRHNA and CDR2 SNTAGT. With 2 bases clipped from V and 9 bases from J, the junction kept 10 bases outside the gene matches. The CDR3 has 16 amino acids. The CDR3 DNA is TGTGCCAGCAGTGACCAAGCGGGAGGGGGTCTAGGTGAGCAGTTCTTC. Amino acids: CASSDQAGGGLGEQFF.

V usage is TRBV24-1 and J usage is TRBJ1-2; D gene unclear. With 4 bases removed from V and 3 bases from J, the gap between germline ends came to 14 bases. CDR1 and CDR2 (germline): KGHDR, SFDVKD. This CDR3 is 15 amino acids long. The CDR3 region is CATSDPTRQDYGYTF. The CDR3 DNA follows: TGTGCCACCAGTGACCCGACCCGCCAGGACTATGGCTACACCTTC.

This clone was observed a handful of times. The J gene is TRBJ2-7, the V gene TRBV6-5; TRBD1 is a possible D gene (5 bases). Germline V lookup: CDR1 MNHEY, CDR2 SVGAGI. The CDR3 covers 13 residues. Trimming removed 7 bases from V and 0 bases from J, with 10 bases in between. The CDR3 bases are TGTGCCAGCATGCAGGGCAGCTCCTACGAGCAGTACTTC. Its translation is CASMQGSSYEQYF.

V usage is TRBV18 and J usage is TRBJ2-5, with a possible D match to TRBD2 (5 bases). This CDR3 region has 14 residues. Trimming removed 7 bases from V and 3 bases from J, with 15 bases in between. CDR1 KGHSH and CDR2 LQKENI come from the germline V gene. CDR3: CASCGDQAEETQYF. CDR3 in DNA: TGTGCCAGCTGTGGGGATCAAGCGGAAGAGACCCAGTACTTC. Complete variable domain (other parts from reference TRBV18 and TRBJ2-5): NAGVMQNPRHLVRRRGQEARLRCSPMKGHSHVYWYRQLPEEGLKFMVYLQKENIIDESGMPKERFSAEFPKEGPSILRIQQVVRGDSAAYFCASCGDQAEETQYFGPGTRLLVL.

This chain connects TRBV24-1 to TRBJ1-4, with D perhaps TRBD1 (6 bases). Germline assignment: CDR1 KGHDR and CDR2 SFDVKD. With 4 bases removed from V and 10 bases from J, the gap between germline ends came to 12 bases. The CDR3 loop spans 13 amino acids. This chain's CDR3 is CATSDVQGRKLFF. CDR3 DNA sequence: TGTGCCACCAGTGACGTACAGGGAAGAAAACTGTTTTTT.

This chain connects TRBV6-4 to TRBJ2-3; D gene ambiguous. This CDR3 is 15 amino acids long. V was trimmed by 3 bases and J by 2 bases, leaving 12 bases between them. CDR1 is MRHNA and CDR2 is SNTAGT in the germline V gene. CDR3 coding DNA: TGTGCCAGCAGTGAGGGTGGGCTGACCACAGATACGCAGTATTTT. Protein: CASSEGGLTTDTQYF.

As DNA, the CDR3 is TGTGCCAGCAGCTTAAGGCACCAGGGTTCCTACGAGCAGTACTTC. It translates to CASSLRHQGSYEQYF. This chain joins TRBV11-3 and TRBJ2-7; D might be TRBD1 (5 bases). V lost 2 bases to trimming and J lost 1 base, with 12 bases between them. From germline, CDR1 is SGHNT and CDR2 YENEEA. This CDR3 has 15 amino acids.